This T cell receptor beta chain appears in the sequencing data of a study of blood T cell repertoires in COVID-19. The overall study: The samples span acute and convalescent COVID-19 from the United States, Italy and Spain. The cDNA or gDNA used as material had been derived from T cells, B-cell-depleted T cells, or PBMCs.

V dropped 0 bases and J dropped 14 bases, with 12 bases sitting between them. The CDR3 sequence is 11 residues long. Germline V gives CDR1 DFQATT, CDR2 SNEGSKA (reference sequence). Original data processing: Estimated nucleated cell counts came from reference gene primer amplification. TCRdb keeps only in-frame clones here, not all; method: immunoSEQ multiplex PCR. V and J calls and clone size are given by that table; D and trimming were obtained from the DNA. The data hold under 250,000 clones, with over 75% observed a single time. Input material: peripheral blood. This clonotype was obtained from a human donor in a cohort sampled during active COVID-19. This chain uses TRBV20-1 with TRBJ2-3; perhaps TRBD1 as D (5 bases). CDR3 amino acids: CSARDGNTGYF. The CDR3 bases are TGCAGTGCTAGAGATGGGAACACAGGGTATTTT.